These 28 T cell receptor beta chains share one sample of origin, sequenced in a study of memory CD4+ T cells and cytomegalovirus serostatus. Assay: immunoSEQ multiplex PCR; the TCRdb copy retains only in-frame clones and omits some. The table lists roughly 40,000 clones, 75% to 80% of them singletons. The sort gate was single viable CD3+CD4+CD8-CD45RO+ cells for memory CD4+ T cells. The sequenced sample consisted of memory CD4+ T cells from blood. Source of these receptors: an adult in good health and CMV-seronegative.

This clone was counted only a few times. This chain connects TRBV21-1 to TRBJ2-5; the DNA was not compared with TRBD1, the D call given in the table. TRBV21-1 is noted as a pseudogene. The CDR3 covers 15 residues. The CDR3 is CASSKRTGPQETQYF. The CDR3 DNA follows: TGTGCCAGCAGCAAGCGGACAGGGCCTCAAGAGACCCAGTACTTC.

This clone is medium-sized in the sample. The V and J genes are TRBV7-8 and TRBJ2-4, with TRBD1 matching over 7 bases. This CDR3 is 15 amino acids long. Germline V gene data show CDR1 as SGHVS and CDR2 as FQNEAQ. Trimming cost V 4 bases and J 6 bases; bases outside gene matches: 9. The CDR3 DNA reads TGTGCCAGCAGCTCCCACAGGGGATATAGAAACATTCAGTACTTC. It is translated as CASSSHRGYRNIQYF.

This CDR3 reads CASSQGATLNYGYTF. The DNA of the CDR3 is TGTGCCAGCTCCCAGGGGGCAACTCTTAACTATGGCTACACCTTC. The chain carries TRBV18 and TRBJ1-2; TRBD1 matches at 8 bases. Germline V gene lookup returns CDR1 KGHSH and CDR2 LQKENI. The CDR3 spans 15 residues. J gave up 1 base and V 6 bases, and 7 bases lay outside the gene matches.

The rearrangement links TRBV5-1 to TRBJ1-1; TRBD1 aligns across 7 bases. The CDR3 covers 18 residues. Unmatched junction bases numbered 17, after V lost 0 bases and J lost 6 bases. In germline, CDR1 is SGHRS, CDR2 YFSETQ. The DNA for the CDR3 is TGCGCCAGCAGCTTGGGTCCGACAGGGCTATCCGCAGTGTCTGAAGCTTTCTTT. This translates into CASSLGPTGLSAVSEAFF.

The chain has TRBV6-1 and TRBJ2-5; 7 nucleotides align to TRBD1. The V and J ends lost 9 bases and 3 bases, in that order; junction bases with no gene match: 7. The germline V gene encodes CDR1 MNHNS and CDR2 SASEGT. The CDR3 sequence is 13 residues long. The chain's CDR3 is CASRGTVEETQYF. The CDR3 DNA sequence: TGTGCCAGTAGAGGGACAGTCGAAGAGACCCAGTACTTC.

The chain is built from TRBV6-5 and TRBJ1-4; D possibly corresponds to TRBD1 (5 bases). V lost 6 bases to trimming and J lost 8 bases, with 19 bases between them. The CDR3 runs to 15 residues. Germline CDR1 and CDR2: MNHEY and SVGAGI. The CDR3 nucleotides are TGTGCCAGCAGCCCCGGCCAGGGTGGTTCGGAAAAACTGTTTTTT. Encoded protein: CASSPGQGGSEKLFF.

CDR3 in DNA: TGTGCCAGCAGCTTGGAATATGAGCAGTTCTTC. Amino acids: CASSLEYEQFF. The chain uses TRBV5-4 and TRBJ2-1; D not resolved. Trimming left V 0 bases short and J 8 bases short, with 3 bases between. There are 11 residues in the CDR3. Germline V gene sequence: CDR1 SGHNT, CDR2 YYREEE (reference sequence).

The CDR3 sequence: CASSEARVVAGASRTQYF. The CDR3 DNA sequence: TGTGCCAGCAGTGAAGCCCGAGTGGTAGCGGGGGCCTCTCGAACCCAGTACTTC. The V call is TRBV6-1, the J call TRBJ2-5, with 9 bases matching TRBD2. The V segment lost 0 bases and the J segment 8 bases; nucleotides outside the gene matches: 16. This CDR3 has 18 residues. Germline V lookup: CDR1 MNHNS, CDR2 SASEGT.

The chain recombines TRBV30 with TRBJ1-4, with 8 bases that match TRBD1. Trimming cost V 3 bases and J 8 bases; bases outside gene matches: 11. Germline V gene lookup returns CDR1 GTSNPN and CDR2 SVGIG (reference sequence). The CDR3 is made up of 15 amino acids. The CDR3 nucleotides are TGTGCCTGGAGCCAAACCGCAGGGGGCGAAGAAAAACTGTTTTTT. Translated, it gives CAWSQTAGGEEKLFF.

The chain uses TRBV18 and TRBJ1-6, with D hard to call. Germline values: CDR1 KGHSH, CDR2 LQKENI. V was shortened by 6 bases and J by 8 bases, with 11 bases between the two germline ends. CDR3 size: 13 residues. CDR3 nucleotides: TGTGCCAGCTCTCAAACGAGGGATTCACCCCTCCACTTT. Residues: CASSQTRDSPLHF.

The chain carries TRBV19 and TRBJ1-1, with D perhaps TRBD1 (5 bases). Germline CDR1 is LNHDA and CDR2 is SQIVND (reference sequence). This CDR3 is 16 amino acids long. Between the trimmed V and J ends, which lost 2 bases and 7 bases, there was a span of 20 bases. This chain's CDR3 is CASSIIGRQGVGEAFF. As DNA, the CDR3 is TGTGCCAGTAGTATAATAGGTAGGCAGGGTGTTGGTGAAGCTTTCTTT. Filled out from reference TRBV19 and TRBJ1-1, the complete variable domain reads DGGITQSPKYLFRKEGQNVTLSCEQNLNHDAMYWYRQDPGQGLRLIYYSQIVNDFQKGDIAEGYSVSREKKESFPLTVTSAQKNPTAFYLCASSIIGRQGVGEAFFGQGTRLTVV.

This chain connects TRBV14 to TRBJ1-4; D is ambiguous. The CDR3 extends over 14 amino acids. Germline V gives CDR1 SGHDN, CDR2 FVKESK. The ends were cut back, 0 bases at V and 4 bases at J, with 6 bases in the middle. The CDR3 sequence is CASSQDEVNEKLFF. CDR3 coding DNA: TGTGCCAGCAGCCAAGACGAGGTTAATGAAAAACTGTTTTTT.

The gene calls are TRBV7-9 and TRBJ2-1; weak D call: TRBD2 (5 bases). Germline V gene sequence: CDR1 SEHNR, CDR2 FQNEAQ (reference sequence). The CDR3 contains 14 residues. V was cut by 4 bases and J by 12 bases, with 19 bases left in between. Here the CDR3 reads CASSSSPRPVGQFF. DNA of the CDR3: TGTGCCAGCAGCTCTAGCCCTCGTCCGGTAGGGCAGTTCTTC.

The J gene is TRBJ1-4, the V gene TRBV5-8, with no clear D. Trimming stripped 5 bases from V and 4 bases from J, with 9 bases between. The CDR3 runs to 13 residues. Germline V gives CDR1 SGHTS, CDR2 YDEGEE. CDR3 nucleotides: TGTGCCAGCAGAAGAGGGAATAATGAAAAACTGTTTTTT. Its protein is CASRRGNNEKLFF.

The chain employs TRBV19 and TRBJ1-5; 10 bases line up with TRBD1. Germline CDR1 LNHDA, CDR2 SQIVND (reference sequence). V lost 7 bases, J lost 3 bases, and 12 bases stayed unmatched. The CDR3 extends over 17 amino acids. This CDR3 is CASTPTAGQGTNQPQHF. The CDR3 DNA follows: TGTGCCAGTACCCCTACGGCGGGACAGGGGACCAATCAGCCCCAGCATTTT. The full variable domain, in which reference TRBV19 and TRBJ1-5 provide the parts outside the CDR3, is DGGITQSPKYLFRKEGQNVTLSCEQNLNHDAMYWYRQDPGQGLRLIYYSQIVNDFQKGDIAEGYSVSREKKESFPLTVTSAQKNPTAFYLCASTPTAGQGTNQPQHFGDGTRLSIL.

The chain recombines TRBV5-4 with TRBJ2-7; D is possibly TRBD1 (5 bases). The CDR3 is 15 amino acids. Looked up from germline, CDR1 is SGHNT and CDR2 is YYREEE (reference sequence). Trimming took 0 bases from V and 0 from J, leaving 10 bases between them. This CDR3 is CASSLDQGLSYEQYF. For the CDR3, the DNA is TGTGCCAGCAGCTTGGATCAGGGTCTCTCCTACGAGCAGTACTTC.

The chain has TRBV6-1 and TRBJ2-7; tentatively, D is TRBD2 (6 bases). CDR3 length: 16 amino acids. Germline V CDR1 and CDR2: MNHNS, SASEGT. Trimming took 3 bases from V and 2 from J, leaving 17 bases between them. The CDR3 region has the DNA TGTGCCAGCAGTGACCTCCTCAGGAGGGAACCCTACGAGCAGTACTTC. Its protein product is CASSDLLRREPYEQYF.

This chain connects TRBV5-1 to TRBJ2-5, with 8 bases identical to TRBD2. V gave up 4 bases and J gave up 3 bases; unmatched junction bases: 2. This CDR3 contains 13 residues. CDR1 is SGHRS and CDR2 is YFSETQ in the germline V gene. CDR3 nucleotides: TGCGCCAGCAGCAGGGGACTAGAAGAGACCCAGTACTTC. This encodes CASSRGLEETQYF.

This chain joins TRBV7-7 and TRBJ2-5; D is possibly TRBD2 (6 bases). The CDR3 has 15 amino acids. The V gene's germline CDR1 is SSHAT and CDR2 FNYEAQ (reference sequence). The ends were cut back, 5 bases at V and 5 bases at J, with 18 bases in the middle. CDR3 DNA: TGTGCCAGCAGCCCTGAAGGAGGGGCAGGGGAGACCCAGTACTTC. Protein sequence: CASSPEGGAGETQYF.

The V gene is TRBV19, the J gene TRBJ1-4; TRBD1 aligns across 8 bases. This CDR3 is built from 14 residues. Germline CDR1 and CDR2: LNHDA and SQIVND (reference sequence). V shed 4 bases, J shed 8 bases, and the junction held 6 bases outside the gene matches. Here the CDR3 reads CASSTRTGNEKLFF. The CDR3 nucleotides are TGTGCCAGTAGTACCCGGACAGGGAACGAAAAACTGTTTTTT.

The CDR3 region has the DNA TGTGCCAGCAGCCGAGGGGGAATAAATGAGCAGTTCTTC. It encodes CASSRGGINEQFF. This sequence joins TRBV11-1 and TRBJ2-1; TRBD1 is a possible D gene (6 bases). The CDR3 covers 13 residues. V was trimmed by 5 bases and J by 7 bases, leaving 12 bases between them. Germline V gene data show CDR1 as SGHAT and CDR2 as FQDESV (reference sequence).

The chain combines TRBV9 with TRBJ1-3; D is undetermined. This CDR3 spans 13 amino acids. The germline V and J ends were trimmed by 2 bases and 6 bases, with 9 bases remaining between them. Germline-derived CDR1 and CDR2 are SGDLS and YYNGEE. This CDR3 is CASSVTIENTIYF. The CDR3 DNA is TGTGCCAGCAGCGTCACCATTGAAAACACCATATATTTT.

The chain employs TRBV2 and TRBJ2-1; possibly TRBD2 for D (6 bases). The V and J ends lost 6 bases and 8 bases respectively, with 11 bases between them. CDR3 length: 12 amino acids. The V gene's germline CDR1 is SNHLY and CDR2 FYNNEI. Here the CDR3 reads CASSAGGHEQFF. In nucleotides, the CDR3 is TGTGCCAGCAGCGCCGGGGGACATGAGCAGTTCTTC.

This clone has only one observation. The chain is built from TRBV10-3 and TRBJ1-1, with 7 bases identical to TRBD1. This CDR3 contains 18 residues. Germline loops: CDR1 ENHRY, CDR2 SYGVKD. With V trimmed by 2 bases and J by 2 bases, 14 bases remained unmatched. In nucleotides, the CDR3 is TGTGCCATCAGTGAGGTTGGGGAACTAGGACAGGATAACACTGAAGCTTTCTTT. This encodes CAISEVGELGQDNTEAFF.

V usage is TRBV10-1 and J usage is TRBJ1-6; no firm D call. Germline values: CDR1 WNHNN, CDR2 SYGVQD (reference sequence). V was pared by 3 bases and J by 0 bases, with 6 bases between. The CDR3 is 15 residues long. The CDR3 reads CASSETSSYNSPLHF. The CDR3 nucleotides are TGCGCCAGCAGTGAAACGAGCTCCTATAATTCACCCCTCCACTTT.

This clone occurred a few times. The chain couples TRBV5-4 to TRBJ2-5; D is unresolved. The CDR3 extends over 12 amino acids. V was cut by 1 base and J by 5 bases, with 6 bases left in between. Germline CDR1 and CDR2: SGHNT and YYREEE (reference sequence). CDR3 in DNA: TGTGCCAGCAGCTTGAACCGGGAGACCCAGTACTTC. Amino acid sequence: CASSLNRETQYF.

J is TRBJ1-5 and V is TRBV6-1, with D maybe TRBD1 (6 bases). Per the germline V gene, CDR1 is MNHNS and CDR2 is SASEGT. V was cut by 5 bases and J by 3 bases, with 14 bases left in between. The CDR3 is 15 amino acids. The CDR3 DNA sequence: TGTGCCAGCAGTCAAGACGGACAGACCAATCAGCCCCAGCATTTT. It codes for CASSQDGQTNQPQHF.

This rearrangement joins TRBV4-1 to TRBJ1-5; D perhaps matches TRBD1 (5 bases). The CDR3 is 15 amino acids. The V end lost 9 bases, the J end lost 0 bases, and 15 bases lay between the germline ends. In germline, CDR1 is MGHRA, CDR2 YSYEKL. CDR3 loop: CASRPGADSNQPQHF. For the CDR3, the DNA is TGCGCCAGTCGTCCCGGGGCCGATAGCAATCAGCCCCAGCATTTT.